The TCR beta chain described here comes from a study of human T cells and chemical hapten exposure. Via MiXCR, TCRdb re-called the RACE reads, giving one row per CDR3 protein. The table lists roughly 110,000 distinct CDR3 sequences, roughly 12% of them singletons, with roughly 1.6% in the top ten. The table lists this clonotype with many counts. As to time point: pre-sensitization, week 0. Described treatment: therapeutic diphenylcyclopropenone sensitization with weekly scalp DPC. CDR1 is LGHNA and CDR2 is YNFKEQ in the germline V gene. Deletions cut 0 bases from V and 6 bases from J, with 12 bases between. The CDR3 loop spans 15 amino acids.

This TCR was recovered from a woman aged 45-59 years with alopecia areata. Some clones in this sample may be carry-over from other donors' samples. The specimen comprised whole blood, sampled in connection with sensitization to the hapten diphenylcyclopropenone (DPC). J is TRBJ2-1 and V is TRBV4-2; D is perhaps TRBD2 (7 bases). In DNA, the CDR3 is TGTGCCAGCAGCCAAGATCGGGGGGCGGTCAATGAGCAGTTCTTC. The encoded protein is CASSQDRGAVNEQFF.